These 27 T cell receptor beta chains originate from one sample sequenced in a study of radiotherapy plus CTLA-4 blockade in lung cancer. Clones were read by immunoSEQ multiplex PCR, and TCRdb kept only the in-frame ones, dropping some. The sample lists about 25,000 clones, about three quarters occurring once. The source was peripheral blood, collected from a patient treated with radiotherapy plus ipilimumab. These receptors came from a human donor with non-small cell lung cancer who had stable disease on radiotherapy plus ipilimumab.

This chain links TRBV7-9 with TRBJ1-5; TRBD1 matches at 8 bases. CDR1 and CDR2 (germline): SEHNR, FQNEAQ (reference sequence). The CDR3 consists of 14 residues. The ends lost 5 bases at V and 3 bases at J; junction bases unmatched: 3. The CDR3 spells CASSVTGANQPQHF. In nucleotides, the CDR3 is TGTGCCAGCAGCGTGACAGGGGCCAATCAGCCCCAGCATTTT.

This chain connects TRBV5-6 to TRBJ2-1; D not resolved. Looked up from germline, CDR1 is SGHDT and CDR2 is YYEEEE. Trimming removed 4 bases at V and 5 bases at J, with 10 bases between. This CDR3 has 13 amino acids. The CDR3 DNA reads as TGTGCCAGCAGCCCCCCGGGCCACAATGAGCAGTTCTTC. Translation gives CASSPPGHNEQFF.

The chain employs TRBV11-3 and TRBJ2-1; D not resolved. V lost 6 bases and J 7 bases, leaving 10 bases between the germline ends. The germline gives CDR1 SGHNT, CDR2 YENEEA. This CDR3 has 12 amino acids. The CDR3 bases are TGTGCCAGCAGTCATACGGAGAATGAGCAGTTCTTC. Translated: CASSHTENEQFF.

The chain recombines TRBV7-2 with TRBJ1-1; D is ambiguous. Trimming stripped 5 bases from V and 0 bases from J, with 13 bases between. In germline, CDR1 is SGHTA, CDR2 FQGNSA. The CDR3 is 15 residues long. The chain's CDR3 is CASSLGSRVNTEAFF. The DNA for the CDR3 is TGTGCCAGCAGCCTAGGAAGTCGTGTGAACACTGAAGCTTTCTTT.

The chain carries TRBV7-2 and TRBJ2-1, with D maybe TRBD2 (5 bases). V was trimmed by 2 bases and J by 0 bases, leaving 14 bases between them. This CDR3 spans 17 amino acids. Germline CDR1 SGHTA, CDR2 FQGNSA. The CDR3 nucleotides read TGTGCCAGCAGCTTAACTGCGGGTGGGTCCTCCTACAATGAGCAGTTCTTC. Amino acid sequence: CASSLTAGGSSYNEQFF.

This sequence joins TRBV5-5 and TRBJ2-5; D is undetermined. The germline V gene encodes CDR1 SGHKS and CDR2 YYEKEE (reference sequence). There are 13 residues in the CDR3. V shed 2 bases and J shed 4 bases, with 9 bases lying between them. The CDR3 DNA reads TGTGCCAGCAGCTTTCCCGGCGGAGAGACCCAGTACTTC. It encodes CASSFPGGETQYF. The whole variable domain, filled in from reference TRBV5-5 and TRBJ2-5, reads DAGVTQSPTHLIKTRGQQVTLRCSPISGHKSVSWYQQVLGQGPQFIFQYYEKEERGRGNFPDRFSARQFPNYSSELNVNALLLGDSALYLCASSFPGGETQYFGPGTRLLVL.

This chain joins TRBV19 and TRBJ1-5; maybe TRBD1 (5 bases). The CDR3 is made up of 15 amino acids. Germline V gives CDR1 LNHDA, CDR2 SQIVND (reference sequence). Trimming shortened V by 3 bases and J by 7 bases, and 16 bases separated the two germline ends. The CDR3 is CASSIQGGPGQPQHF. As DNA, the CDR3 is TGTGCCAGTAGTATCCAAGGAGGACCAGGGCAGCCCCAGCATTTT.

Judged by abundance, this clone is medium-sized. V usage is TRBV14 and J usage is TRBJ1-3; TRBD1 matches at 11 bases. The germline V gene encodes CDR1 SGHDN and CDR2 FVKESK. The CDR3 spans 15 residues. After removal of 3 bases from V and 8 bases from J, the junction contained 6 bases not matched to a gene. The CDR3 DNA reads as TGTGCCAGCAGCCAGCGGACAGGGGGCGCGGACACCATATATTTT. As protein: CASSQRTGGADTIYF. The complete variable domain, with remaining parts taken from reference TRBV14 and TRBJ1-3, reads EAGVTQFPSHSVIEKGQTVTLRCDPISGHDNLYWYRRVMGKEIKFLLHFVKESKQDESGMPNNRFLAERTGGTYSTLKVQPAELEDSGVYFCASSQRTGGADTIYFGEGSWLTVV.

V is TRBV5-6 and J is TRBJ1-2, with TRBD1 matching 9 bases. Germline V lookup: CDR1 SGHDT, CDR2 YYEEEE. The CDR3 is made up of 15 amino acids. J was trimmed by 2 bases and V by 5 bases; bases with no gene match: 7. The CDR3 sequence is CASSRRGQGNYGYTF. The CDR3, as DNA: TGTGCCAGCAGTCGTCGGGGACAGGGAAACTATGGCTACACCTTC.

V usage is TRBV4-3 and J usage is TRBJ2-7; 12 bases agree with TRBD2. With 4 bases clipped from V and 6 bases from J, the junction kept 7 bases outside the gene matches. Germline V gene lookup returns CDR1 LGHNA and CDR2 YSLEER. The CDR3 sequence is 15 residues long. CDR3 nucleotides: TGCGCCAGCAGCCCAGCTAGCGGGAGGGGTCTCGAGCAGTACTTC. Amino acids: CASSPASGRGLEQYF.

This rearrangement joins TRBV7-6 to TRBJ2-2; 8 nucleotides line up with TRBD1. CDR1 and CDR2 (germline): SGHVS, FNYEAQ. V trimming: 4 bases; J trimming: 5 bases; junction bases outside the gene matches: 6. This CDR3 comprises 15 residues. The CDR3 nucleotides read TGTGCCAGCAGCTCAGGGGGCGCGAGGACCGGGGAGCTGTTTTTT. It specifies CASSSGGARTGELFF.

This clone has only a few counts. The V call is TRBV5-3, the J call TRBJ1-2; D is possibly TRBD1 (5 bases). TRBV5-3 is an ORF, and what it does is uncertain. This CDR3 contains 15 residues. Trimming pared 5 bases from V and 3 bases from J, leaving 17 bases between. Here the CDR3 DNA reads TGTGCCAGAAGACCGCAGGGTCCCCGGGACTATGGCTACACCTTC. It is translated as CARRPQGPRDYGYTF.

The CDR3 loop is CASRFGQGVSGANVLTF. The CDR3 nucleotides are TGTGCCAGCAGATTCGGACAGGGAGTCTCTGGGGCCAACGTCCTGACTTTC. V gene TRBV7-9 combines with J gene TRBJ2-6, with 8 bases that match TRBD1. J gave up 0 bases and V 6 bases, and 7 bases lay outside the gene matches. The CDR3 covers 17 residues. Looked up from germline, CDR1 is SEHNR and CDR2 is FQNEAQ (reference sequence). Supplemented by reference TRBV7-9 and TRBJ2-6, the full variable domain reads DTGVSQNPRHKITKRGQNVTFRCDPISEHNRLYWYRQTLGQGPEFLTYFQNEAQLEKSRLLSDRFSAERPKGSFSTLEIQRTEQGDSAMYLCASRFGQGVSGANVLTFGAGSRLTVL.

The gene calls are TRBV28 and TRBJ1-2, with unresolved D. The germline V gene encodes CDR1 MDHEN and CDR2 SYDVKM. V dropped 2 bases and J dropped 8 bases, with 12 bases sitting between them. The CDR3 is 13 amino acids. CDR3: CASSLLAYRGYTF. CDR3 in DNA: TGTGCCAGCAGTTTACTAGCTTATCGGGGCTACACCTTC.

V usage is TRBV7-8 and J usage is TRBJ2-3; perhaps TRBD2 as D (6 bases). Germline V CDR1 and CDR2: SGHVS, FQNEAQ. The CDR3 totals 19 residues. The V gene lost 3 bases and the J gene lost 1 base, with 23 bases spanning the gap. The CDR3 DNA follows: TGTGCCAGCAGCTTGAGCCAGGCGTTTGCCCCGGGGGGCACAGATACGCAGTATTTT. It is translated as CASSLSQAFAPGGTDTQYF.

In its sample, this clone was seen a few times. V and J are TRBV18 and TRBJ1-5, with no clear D. V lost 3 bases and J lost 1, with 7 bases in between. In germline, CDR1 is KGHSH, CDR2 LQKENI. This CDR3 has 14 amino acids. The CDR3, as DNA: TGTGCCAGCTCACCCGGACTGAGCAATCAGCCCCAGCATTTT. It yields the protein CASSPGLSNQPQHF.

V usage is TRBV7-9 and J usage is TRBJ1-2; the match to TRBD1 covers 8 bases. This CDR3 contains 16 residues. CDR1 is SEHNR and CDR2 is FQNEAQ in the germline V gene (reference sequence). With 8 bases clipped from V and 2 bases from J, the junction kept 13 bases outside the gene matches. For the CDR3, the DNA is TGTGCCAGCGTCAACCTCCAGGGGGCCGCGAACTATGGCTACACCTTC. It is translated as CASVNLQGAANYGYTF.

This rearrangement joins TRBV5-1 to TRBJ2-7; D ambiguous. Trimming stripped 0 bases from V and 2 bases from J, with 9 bases between. Germline CDR1 and CDR2: SGHRS and YFSETQ. The CDR3 runs 14 residues. In nucleotides, the CDR3 is TGCGCCAGCAGCTTGGCTGCAGCAACCTACGAGCAGTACTTC. Translation gives CASSLAAATYEQYF.

The rearrangement links TRBV6-1 to TRBJ2-7; 13 nucleotides agree with TRBD2. Germline assignment: CDR1 MNHNS and CDR2 SASEGT. The CDR3 is made up of 14 amino acids. The V and J ends lost 5 bases and 6 bases, in that order; junction bases with no gene match: 4. CDR3 sequence (DNA): TGTGCCAGCAGTCTACGGACTAGCGGGAGCGAGCAGTACTTC. As protein: CASSLRTSGSEQYF.

The chain couples TRBV29-1 to TRBJ2-7; possible D gene TRBD1, 7 bases. The CDR3 extends over 17 amino acids. With 6 bases removed from V and 2 bases from J, the gap between germline ends came to 26 bases. Per the germline V gene, CDR1 is SQVTM and CDR2 is ANQGSEA. This CDR3 is CSVGGARGTERTYEQYF. CDR3 sequence (DNA): TGCAGCGTGGGCGGGGCTCGGGGGACAGAGCGAACCTACGAGCAGTACTTC.

The rearrangement joins TRBV11-3 to TRBJ2-3, with 8 bases matching TRBD1. Looked up from germline, CDR1 is SGHNT and CDR2 is YENEEA. This CDR3 has 15 amino acids. The ends lost 5 bases at V and 0 bases at J; junction bases unmatched: 4. The CDR3 region has the DNA TGTGCCAGCAGCATGACAGGGGTTAGCACAGATACGCAGTATTTT. Translated, it gives CASSMTGVSTDTQYF.

The chain has TRBV6-1 and TRBJ2-1; 8 positions agree with TRBD1. In germline, CDR1 is MNHNS, CDR2 SASEGT. The CDR3 totals 15 residues. V was pared by 2 bases and J by 9 bases, with 9 bases of the junction left unmatched. The CDR3, as DNA: TGTGCCAGCAGTGAACCGGGACAGGCTGTCCCTGAGCAGTTCTTC. Protein sequence: CASSEPGQAVPEQFF.

The CDR3 is CASHRGGETEAFF. CDR3 coding DNA: TGTGCCAGCCACAGAGGGGGAGAAACTGAAGCTTTCTTT. The chain has TRBV19 and TRBJ1-1; a possible D gene is TRBD1 (6 bases). The CDR3 is 13 amino acids. From germline, CDR1 is LNHDA and CDR2 SQIVND (reference sequence). V shed 9 bases and J shed 5 bases, with 16 bases lying between them.

The chain links TRBV11-2 to TRBJ2-7, with 7 nucleotides matching TRBD2. The CDR3 runs 17 residues. The V gene's germline CDR1 is SGHAT and CDR2 FQNNGV. With 1 base clipped from V and 5 bases from J, the junction kept 14 bases outside the gene matches. The CDR3 reads CASSLVGGGFLADEQYF. The CDR3 DNA reads as TGTGCCAGCAGCTTAGTGGGGGGGGGATTTCTCGCCGACGAGCAGTACTTC.

V and J are TRBV6-6 and TRBJ1-5; D remains ambiguous. This CDR3 region has 13 residues. Trimming shortened V by 5 bases and J by 12 bases, and 17 bases separated the two germline ends. Germline V gives CDR1 MNHNY, CDR2 SVGAGI (reference sequence). CDR3 bases: TGTGCCAGCAGTAGAGCCGGGCCAGGACTCCAGCATTTT. Its protein product is CASSRAGPGLQHF.

The chain joins TRBV29-1 to TRBJ2-3, with 8 positions matching TRBD2. This CDR3 contains 15 residues. Germline-derived CDR1 and CDR2 are SQVTM and ANQGSEA. The V gene end was trimmed by 7 bases and the J gene end by 3 bases; junction bases not matched to a gene: 12. The CDR3 loop is CSGAGGSGSTDTQYF. The CDR3 DNA reads TGCAGCGGAGCTGGGGGGAGCGGGAGTACAGATACGCAGTATTTT.

The genes are TRBV6-4 and TRBJ2-1; 7 bases fit TRBD2. The CDR3 runs 17 residues. In germline, CDR1 is MRHNA, CDR2 SNTAGT. Trimming cost V 6 bases and J 1 base; bases outside gene matches: 12. Here the CDR3 DNA reads TGTGCCAGCAGGGCCGGTGACCGACTAGCATCCTACAATGAGCAGTTCTTC. Protein sequence: CASRAGDRLASYNEQFF.